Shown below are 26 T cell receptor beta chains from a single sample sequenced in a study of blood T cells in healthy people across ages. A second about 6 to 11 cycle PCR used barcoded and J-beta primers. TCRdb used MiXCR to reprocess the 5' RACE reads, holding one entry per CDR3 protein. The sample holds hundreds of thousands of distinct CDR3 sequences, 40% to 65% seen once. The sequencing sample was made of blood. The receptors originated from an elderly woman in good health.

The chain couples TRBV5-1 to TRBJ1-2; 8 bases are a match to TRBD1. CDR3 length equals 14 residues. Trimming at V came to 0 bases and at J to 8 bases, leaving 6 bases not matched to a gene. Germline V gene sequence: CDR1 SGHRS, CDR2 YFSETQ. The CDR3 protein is CASSLEAGGKGYTF. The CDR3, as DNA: TGCGCCAGCAGCTTGGAGGCAGGGGGCAAAGGCTACACCTTC. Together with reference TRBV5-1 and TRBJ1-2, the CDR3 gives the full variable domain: KAGVTQTPRYLIKTRGQQVTLSCSPISGHRSVSWYQQTPGQGLQFLFEYFSETQRNKGNFPGRFSGRQFSNSRSEMNVSTLELGDSALYLCASSLEAGGKGYTFGSGTRLTVV.

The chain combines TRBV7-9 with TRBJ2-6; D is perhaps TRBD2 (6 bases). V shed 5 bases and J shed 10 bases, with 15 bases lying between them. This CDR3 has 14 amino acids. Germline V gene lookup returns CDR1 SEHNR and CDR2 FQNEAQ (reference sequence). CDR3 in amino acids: CASSPSRRGNVLTF. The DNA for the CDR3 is TGTGCCAGCAGCCCATCCCGGAGGGGTAACGTCCTGACTTTC.

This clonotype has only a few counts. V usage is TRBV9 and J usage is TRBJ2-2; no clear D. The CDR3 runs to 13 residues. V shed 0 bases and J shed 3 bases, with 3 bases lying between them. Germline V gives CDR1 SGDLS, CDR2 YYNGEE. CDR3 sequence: CASSVGDTGELFF. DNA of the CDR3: TGTGCCAGCAGCGTAGGGGACACCGGGGAGCTGTTTTTT.

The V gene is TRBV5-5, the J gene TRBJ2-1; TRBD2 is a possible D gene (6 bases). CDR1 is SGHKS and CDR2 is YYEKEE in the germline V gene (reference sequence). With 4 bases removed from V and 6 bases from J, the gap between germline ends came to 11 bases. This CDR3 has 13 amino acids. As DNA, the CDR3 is TGTGCCAGCAGCACGGGGGTGCTCAATGAGCAGTTCTTC. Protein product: CASSTGVLNEQFF.

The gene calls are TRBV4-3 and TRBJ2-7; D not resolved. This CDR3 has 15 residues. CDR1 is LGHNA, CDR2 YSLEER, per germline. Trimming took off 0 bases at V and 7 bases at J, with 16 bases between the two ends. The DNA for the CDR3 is TGCGCCAGCAGCCAAGATGAATGGGTGGGCCGGGAGCAGTACTTC. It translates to CASSQDEWVGREQYF.

The CDR3 loop reads CASSTTGGTTDTQYF. The CDR3 DNA reads TGTGCCAGCAGCACGACAGGAGGGACCACAGATACGCAGTATTTT. The rearrangement uses TRBV7-2 and TRBJ2-3; D may match TRBD1 or TRBD2 (6 bases each). Looked up from germline, CDR1 is SGHTA and CDR2 is FQGNSA. The V end lost 5 bases, the J end lost 2 bases, and 14 bases lay between the germline ends. The CDR3 has 15 residues.

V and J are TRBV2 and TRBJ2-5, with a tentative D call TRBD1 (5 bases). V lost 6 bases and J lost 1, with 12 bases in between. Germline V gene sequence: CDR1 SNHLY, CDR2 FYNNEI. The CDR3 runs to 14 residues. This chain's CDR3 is CASSDQGFQETQYF. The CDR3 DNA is TGTGCCAGCAGCGATCAGGGTTTCCAAGAGACCCAGTACTTC.

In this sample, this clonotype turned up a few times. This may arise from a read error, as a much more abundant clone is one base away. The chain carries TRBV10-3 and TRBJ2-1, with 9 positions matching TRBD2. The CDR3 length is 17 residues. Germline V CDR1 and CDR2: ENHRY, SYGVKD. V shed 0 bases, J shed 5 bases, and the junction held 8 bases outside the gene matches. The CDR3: CAISESMASGDHNEQFF. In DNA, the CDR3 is TGTGCCATCAGTGAGTCGATGGCTAGCGGGGATCACAATGAGCAGTTCTTC.

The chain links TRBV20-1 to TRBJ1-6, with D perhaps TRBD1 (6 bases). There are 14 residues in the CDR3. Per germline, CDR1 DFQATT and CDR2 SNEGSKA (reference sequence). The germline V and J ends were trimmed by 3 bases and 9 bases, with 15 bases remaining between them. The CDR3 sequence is CSARSHRDGSPLHF. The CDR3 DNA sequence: TGCAGTGCTAGGTCCCACAGGGACGGTTCACCCCTCCACTTT.

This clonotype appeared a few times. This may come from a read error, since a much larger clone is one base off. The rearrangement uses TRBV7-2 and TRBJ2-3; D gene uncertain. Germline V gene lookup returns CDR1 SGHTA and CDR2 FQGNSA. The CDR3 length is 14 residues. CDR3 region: CASSSRVRTDAQYF. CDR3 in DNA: TGTGCCAGCAGCTCCCGTGTCCGCACAGATGCGCAGTATTTT. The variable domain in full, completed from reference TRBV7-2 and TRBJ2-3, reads GAGVSQSPSNKVTEKGKDVELRCDPISGHTALYWYRQSLGQGLEFLIYFQGNSAPDKSGLPSDRFSAERTGGSVSTLTIQRTQQEDSAVYLCASSSRVRTDAQYFGPGTRLTVL.

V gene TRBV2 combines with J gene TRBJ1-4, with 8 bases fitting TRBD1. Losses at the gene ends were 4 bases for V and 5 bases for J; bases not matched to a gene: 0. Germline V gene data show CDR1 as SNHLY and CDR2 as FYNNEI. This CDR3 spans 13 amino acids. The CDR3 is CASSGDRNEKLFF. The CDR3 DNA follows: TGTGCCAGCAGTGGGGACAGGAATGAAAAACTGTTTTTT.

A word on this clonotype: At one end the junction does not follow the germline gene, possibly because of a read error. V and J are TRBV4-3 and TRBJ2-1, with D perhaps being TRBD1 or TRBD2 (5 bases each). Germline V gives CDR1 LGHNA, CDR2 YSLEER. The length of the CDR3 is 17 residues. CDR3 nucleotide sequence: TGCGCCAGCAGCCCTTACACGGGACCTAGCTCCCACAATGAGCAGTTCTTC. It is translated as CASSPYTGPSSHNEQFF.

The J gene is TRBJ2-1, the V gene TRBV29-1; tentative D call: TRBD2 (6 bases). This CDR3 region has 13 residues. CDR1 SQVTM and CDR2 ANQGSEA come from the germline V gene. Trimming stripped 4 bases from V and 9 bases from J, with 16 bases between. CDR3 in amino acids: CSVGEEWMGEQFF. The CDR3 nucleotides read TGCAGCGTTGGGGAGGAGTGGATGGGTGAGCAGTTCTTC.

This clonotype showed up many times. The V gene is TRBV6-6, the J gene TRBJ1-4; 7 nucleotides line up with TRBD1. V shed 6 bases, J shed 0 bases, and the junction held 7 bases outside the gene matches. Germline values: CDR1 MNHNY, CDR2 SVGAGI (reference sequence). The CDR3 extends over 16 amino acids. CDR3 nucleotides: TGTGCCAGCAGGGGACAGAGATATGCAACTAATGAAAAACTGTTTTTT. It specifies CASRGQRYATNEKLFF.

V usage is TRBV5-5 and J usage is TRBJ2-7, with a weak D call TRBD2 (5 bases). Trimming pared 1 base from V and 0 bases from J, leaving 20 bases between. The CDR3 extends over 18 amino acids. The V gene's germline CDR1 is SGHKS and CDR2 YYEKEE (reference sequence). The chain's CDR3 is CASSLRSGPIKSSYEQYF. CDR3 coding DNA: TGTGCCAGCAGCTTGAGGAGCGGACCGATTAAGAGCTCCTACGAGCAGTACTTC.

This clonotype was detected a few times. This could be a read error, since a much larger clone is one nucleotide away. CDR3 bases: TGTGCCAGCAGTCTCACAGGGTTCAATGAGCAGTACTTC. This sequence encodes CASSLTGFNEQYF. V and J are TRBV6-4 and TRBJ2-7; TRBD1 might be the D (6 bases). Between the trimmed V and J ends, which lost 5 bases and 7 bases, there was a span of 15 bases. Germline assignment: CDR1 MRHNA and CDR2 SNTAGT. The CDR3 length is 13 residues.

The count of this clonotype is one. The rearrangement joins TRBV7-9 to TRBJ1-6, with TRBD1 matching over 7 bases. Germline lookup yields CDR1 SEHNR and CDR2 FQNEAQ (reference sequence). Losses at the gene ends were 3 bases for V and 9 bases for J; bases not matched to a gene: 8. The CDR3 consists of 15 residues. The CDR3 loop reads CASSLGQSLGSPLHF. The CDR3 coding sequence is TGTGCCAGCAGCTTGGGACAGAGTCTGGGTTCACCCCTCCACTTT. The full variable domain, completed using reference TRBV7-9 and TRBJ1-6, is DTGVSQNPRHKITKRGQNVTFRCDPISEHNRLYWYRQTLGQGPEFLTYFQNEAQLEKSRLLSDRFSAERPKGSFSTLEIQRTEQGDSAMYLCASSLGQSLGSPLHFGNGTRLTVT.

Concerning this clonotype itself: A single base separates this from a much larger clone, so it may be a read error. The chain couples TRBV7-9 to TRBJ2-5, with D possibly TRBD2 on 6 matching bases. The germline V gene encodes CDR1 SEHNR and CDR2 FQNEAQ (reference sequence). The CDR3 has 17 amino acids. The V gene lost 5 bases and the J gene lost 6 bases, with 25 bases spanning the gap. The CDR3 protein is CASSPSPSGDTQKTQYF. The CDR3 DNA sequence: TGTGCCAGCAGCCCATCCCCTTCGGGAGATACACAAAAGACCCAGTACTTC.

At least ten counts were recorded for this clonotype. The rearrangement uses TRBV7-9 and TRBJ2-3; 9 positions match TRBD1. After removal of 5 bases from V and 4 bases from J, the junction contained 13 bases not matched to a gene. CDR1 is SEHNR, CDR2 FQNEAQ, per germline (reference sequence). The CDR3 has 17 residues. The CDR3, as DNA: TGTGCCAGCAGCCAGGACAGGGGAGGAGGCTTGGCAGATACGCAGTATTTT. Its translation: CASSQDRGGGLADTQYF.

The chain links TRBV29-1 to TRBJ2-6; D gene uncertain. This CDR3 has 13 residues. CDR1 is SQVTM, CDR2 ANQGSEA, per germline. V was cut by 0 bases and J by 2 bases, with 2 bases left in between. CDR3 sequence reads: CSVEDTGANVLTF. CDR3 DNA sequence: TGCAGCGTTGAAGACACTGGGGCCAACGTCCTGACTTTC.

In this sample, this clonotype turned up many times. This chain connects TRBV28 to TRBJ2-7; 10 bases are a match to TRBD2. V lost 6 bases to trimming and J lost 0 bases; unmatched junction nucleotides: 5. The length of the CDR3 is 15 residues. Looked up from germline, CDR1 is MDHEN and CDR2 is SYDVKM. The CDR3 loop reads CASRPGLATSYEQYF. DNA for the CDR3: TGTGCCAGCAGGCCGGGACTAGCGACCTCCTACGAGCAGTACTTC.

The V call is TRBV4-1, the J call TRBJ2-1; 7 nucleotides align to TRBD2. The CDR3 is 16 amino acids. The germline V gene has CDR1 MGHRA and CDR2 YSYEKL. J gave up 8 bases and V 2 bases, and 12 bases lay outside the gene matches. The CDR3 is CASSQRSREWGDEQFF. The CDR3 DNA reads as TGCGCCAGCAGCCAACGCTCGCGGGAGTGGGGCGATGAGCAGTTCTTC.

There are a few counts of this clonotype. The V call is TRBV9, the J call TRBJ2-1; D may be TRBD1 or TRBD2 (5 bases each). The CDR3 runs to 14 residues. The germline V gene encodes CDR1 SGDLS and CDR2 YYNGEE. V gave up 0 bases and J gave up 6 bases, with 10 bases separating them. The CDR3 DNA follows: TGTGCCAGCAGCGTAGGGGGGTTAGGCAATGAGCAGTTCTTC. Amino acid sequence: CASSVGGLGNEQFF.

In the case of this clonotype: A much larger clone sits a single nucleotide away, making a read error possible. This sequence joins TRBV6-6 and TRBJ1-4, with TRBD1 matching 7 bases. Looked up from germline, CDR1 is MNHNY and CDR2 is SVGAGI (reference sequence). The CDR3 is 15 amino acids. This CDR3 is CASRPTGTINEELFF. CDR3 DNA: TGTGCCAGCAGACCGACAGGGACTATTAATGAAGAACTGTTTTTT.

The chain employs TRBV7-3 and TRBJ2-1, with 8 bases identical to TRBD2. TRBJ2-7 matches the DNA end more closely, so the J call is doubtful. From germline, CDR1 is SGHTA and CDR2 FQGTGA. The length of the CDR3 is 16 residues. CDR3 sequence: CASSLLAESSYNEQYF. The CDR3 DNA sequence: TGTGCCAGCAGTTTACTAGCGGAAAGCTCCTACAATGAGCAGTACTTC.

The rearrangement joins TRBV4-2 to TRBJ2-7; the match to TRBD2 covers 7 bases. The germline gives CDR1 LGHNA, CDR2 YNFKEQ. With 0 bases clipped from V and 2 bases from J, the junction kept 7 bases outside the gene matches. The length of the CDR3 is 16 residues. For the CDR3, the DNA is TGTGCCAGCAGCCAAGATCTGACTAGCCCAGCCTACGAGCAGTACTTC. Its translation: CASSQDLTSPAYEQYF.